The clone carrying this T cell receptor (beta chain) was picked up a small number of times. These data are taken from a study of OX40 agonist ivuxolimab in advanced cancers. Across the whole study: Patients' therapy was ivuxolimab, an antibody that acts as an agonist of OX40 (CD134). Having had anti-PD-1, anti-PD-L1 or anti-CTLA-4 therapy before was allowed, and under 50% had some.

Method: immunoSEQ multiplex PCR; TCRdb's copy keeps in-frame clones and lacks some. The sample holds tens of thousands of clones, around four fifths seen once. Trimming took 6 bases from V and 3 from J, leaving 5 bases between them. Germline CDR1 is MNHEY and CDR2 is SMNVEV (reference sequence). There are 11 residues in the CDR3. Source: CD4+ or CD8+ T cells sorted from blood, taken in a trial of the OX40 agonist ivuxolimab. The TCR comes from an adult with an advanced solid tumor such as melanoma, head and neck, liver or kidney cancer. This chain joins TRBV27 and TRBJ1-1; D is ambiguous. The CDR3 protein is CASRGDTEAFF. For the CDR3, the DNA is TGTGCCAGCAGGGGAGACACTGAAGCTTTCTTT.